This T cell receptor beta chain was recorded in a study of T cells in Graves' hyperthyroidism and ophthalmopathy. Study-level background: It was at initial diagnosis, before any treatment, that peripheral blood was collected. The study's findings and limits: Most thyroid clonotypes expanded above 0.001 appeared in blood too. In simple terms, a model built on 13 V-J features told ophthalmopathy apart from stable hyperthyroidism.

Reasons for excluding patients were uncontrolled infection, other autoimmune disease, pregnancy or lactation. The CDR3 extends over 15 amino acids. Unmatched junction bases numbered 4, after V lost 4 bases and J lost 1 base. CDR1 is ENHRY, CDR2 SYGVKD, per germline. TCR beta CDR3 region amplification was performed from RNA transcripts. Carried out on the TCR CDR3, a first-round RT-PCR used the HTBI primer set. TCRdb re-analysed the multiplex PCR reads in MiXCR, keeping a single row per CDR3 protein. The data hold roughly 530,000 distinct CDR3 sequences, with under 20% observed a single time. This clonotype was picked up many times. Its target is not known.

Sequenced input: blood. V usage is TRBV10-3 and J usage is TRBJ1-1; the match to TRBD1 covers 9 bases. The clonotype was recovered from a woman in her late teens or twenties with Graves' ophthalmopathy. CDR3 sequence: CAISAQTGGNTEAFF. CDR3 DNA: TGTGCCATCAGTGCTCAGACAGGGGGGAACACTGAAGCTTTCTTT.